This T cell receptor (beta chain) was captured by sequencing in a study of cytomegalovirus exposure and HLA in healthy donors. Study outcomes and limitations: Among CMV-associated TCR beta chains, most appeared HLA-restricted in a later analysis. Links to common viral pathogens appeared, in a later analysis, for several of the most significant clusters.

PCR amplification relied on 60 Vbeta primers (plus 13 Jbeta primers). Data came from immunoSEQ multiplex PCR; TCRdb stores just in-frame clones and leaves some out. There are 100,000 to 150,000 clones in the sample, with 1.5% to 2% held by the top ten. Germline V gives CDR1 MNHNS, CDR2 SASEGT. The CDR3 consists of 15 residues. V trimming: 5 bases; J trimming: 7 bases; junction bases outside the gene matches: 7. In the case of this clone: Its antigen is still unknown.

Material: PBMCs. The TCR comes from a man between 18 and 35 years old in good health and CMV-seronegative. The chain is built from TRBV6-1 and TRBJ2-1; TRBD1 agrees at 11 bases. CDR3 residues: CASSKGTGGRNEQFF. The CDR3, as DNA: TGTGCCAGCAGTAAAGGGACAGGGGGTCGGAATGAGCAGTTCTTC.